This T cell receptor (beta chain) was captured by sequencing in a study of graft-versus-host responses after intestinal transplantation. The CDR3 covers 13 residues. V shed 0 bases and J shed 6 bases, with 8 bases lying between them. The V gene's germline CDR1 is LGHNA and CDR2 YNFKEQ. The protocol was immunoSEQ multiplex PCR, while the TCRdb copy is restricted to in-frame clones and leaves out a portion. This table has 20,000 to 25,000 clones, roughly 72% appearing once. Once graft tissue had been processed, intraepithelial and lamina propria lymphocytes were released. This rearrangement joins TRBV4-2 to TRBJ1-2; D not certain. Sequenced material: ileum tissue, taken 12 days after intestinal transplant. This TCR came from a human patient who received an intestinal transplant, so some T cells may come from the graft donor. CDR3 nucleotides: TGTGCCAGCAGCCAAGACAGGCAGAATGGCTACACCTTC. Residues: CASSQDRQNGYTF.